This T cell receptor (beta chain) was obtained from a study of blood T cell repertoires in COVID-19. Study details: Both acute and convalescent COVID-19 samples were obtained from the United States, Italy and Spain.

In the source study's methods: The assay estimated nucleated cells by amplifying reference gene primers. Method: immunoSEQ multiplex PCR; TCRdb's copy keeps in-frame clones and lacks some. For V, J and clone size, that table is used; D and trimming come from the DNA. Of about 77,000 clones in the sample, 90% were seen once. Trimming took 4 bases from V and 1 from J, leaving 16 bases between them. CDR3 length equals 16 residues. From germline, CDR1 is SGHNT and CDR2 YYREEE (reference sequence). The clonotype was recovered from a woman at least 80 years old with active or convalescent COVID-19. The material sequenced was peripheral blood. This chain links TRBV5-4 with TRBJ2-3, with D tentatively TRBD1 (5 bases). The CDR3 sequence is CASSASKLGRTDTQYF. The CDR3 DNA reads TGTGCCAGCAGCGCGTCTAAACTGGGGCGCACAGATACGCAGTATTTT.